This T cell receptor beta chain emerged from a study of blood T cells in healthy people across ages. Study-wide results and limits: Percentage of naive T cells showed a strong correlation with TCR beta diversity.

This clonotype was detected only a few times. Its antigen is unidentified. This CDR3 comprises 14 residues. Trimming took 2 bases from V and 2 from J, leaving 9 bases between them. In germline, CDR1 is DFQATT, CDR2 SNEGSKA (reference sequence). With a J-beta primer mix and a sample-barcoded 5' primer, a second PCR ran about 7 to 11 cycles. Using its own MiXCR run on the 5' RACE reads, TCRdb lists one record per CDR3 protein. The repertoire holds hundreds of thousands of distinct CDR3 sequences, with roughly 48% as singletons. The sample consisted of blood. This TCR came from a man older than 75 in good health. This chain links TRBV20-1 with TRBJ1-4, with D perhaps TRBD1 (6 bases). The CDR3 reads CSARRGGTNEKLFF. CDR3 nucleotide sequence: TGCAGTGCTAGAAGGGGGGGGACTAATGAAAAACTGTTTTTT.